A selection of T cell receptor beta chains follows, all from one sample in a study of blood T cell repertoires in COVID-19. Here immunoSEQ multiplex PCR was the method, and the copy in TCRdb shows in-frame clones only, minus some. This table has 300,000 to 350,000 clones, 80% to 95% appearing once. Sequenced sample: peripheral blood. The receptors were gathered from a woman in her twenties or thirties with COVID-19, enrolled during active disease. The CDR3 runs from the conserved cysteine through the conserved F or W. The order of the fields is J gene, V gene, clone size, CDR3 protein. The listing skips clone size in some rows; elsewhere it reads once, few, many or a size class.

>TRBJ2-1|TRBV27|NA
CASSSGTGTNNEQFF
>TRBJ1-5|TRBV19|NA
CASSGPNQPQHF
>TRBJ2-7|TRBV28|NA
CASSLSRTSGRYSSYEQYF
>TRBJ1-6|TRBV15|NA
CATTRDSPNSPLHF
>TRBJ1-4|TRBV6-5|NA
CASSYSDRVEKLFF
>TRBJ2-7|TRBV7-2|NA
CASSLVTGSYEQYF
>TRBJ2-7|TRBV30|few
CALGLGQLPYEQYF
>TRBJ2-7|TRBV7-3|NA
CASSLSGTYEQYF
>TRBJ1-5|TRBV27|once
CASRRTVLTWQPQHF
>TRBJ2-3|TRBV5-1|NA
CASSSGTSGGDTQYF
>TRBJ1-5|TRBV9|NA
CASSRQGGQPQHF
>TRBJ2-3|TRBV7-3|NA
CASSLYPPDTQYF
>TRBJ2-7|TRBV28|NA
CASRWLAGAYEQYF
>TRBJ1-1|TRBV5-1|NA
CASSSIQGSGTEAFF